The 25 T cell receptor beta chains below were found in one sample sequenced in a study of OX40 agonist ivuxolimab in advanced cancers. Sequencing used immunoSEQ multiplex PCR; TCRdb keeps in-frame clones, though not all of them. This table has some 74,000 clones, about 90% appearing once. This specimen was CD4+ or CD8+ T cells sorted from blood, taken in a trial of the OX40 agonist ivuxolimab. The receptors originated from an adult with an advanced solid tumor such as melanoma, head and neck, liver or kidney cancer.

This chain joins TRBV18 and TRBJ2-3; possible D gene TRBD2, 7 bases. CDR1 is KGHSH and CDR2 is LQKENI in the germline V gene. V lost 0 bases and J lost 0, with 16 bases in between. The CDR3 length is 18 residues. This CDR3 is CASSPPNLAGASTDTQYF. CDR3 sequence (DNA): TGTGCCAGCTCACCACCGAACCTTGCGGGGGCTAGCACAGATACGCAGTATTTT.

This clone turned up a few times. The chain combines TRBV2 with TRBJ2-3, with a possible D match to TRBD2 (5 bases). V lost 4 bases and J 6 bases, leaving 11 bases between the germline ends. This CDR3 has 13 residues. Germline CDR1 and CDR2: SNHLY and FYNNEI. CDR3 bases: TGTGCCAGCAGTGGCTTCCCGGGGGATACGCAGTATTTT. This codes for CASSGFPGDTQYF.

The chain combines TRBV5-6 with TRBJ1-1; 8 nucleotides match TRBD1. CDR1 and CDR2 from the germline V gene are SGHDT and YYEEEE. After removal of 4 bases from V and 2 bases from J, the junction contained 4 bases not matched to a gene. The CDR3 spans 14 residues. CDR3 DNA: TGTGCCAGCAGCGTGGACAGGGAAAACACTGAAGCTTTCTTT. Translated, it gives CASSVDRENTEAFF.

The V gene is TRBV6-1, the J gene TRBJ2-5, with a tentative D call TRBD1 (6 bases). Germline V gene sequence: CDR1 MNHNS, CDR2 SASEGT. Trimming cost V 3 bases and J 6 bases, with 11 bases left between them. CDR3 size: 13 residues. In DNA form, the CDR3 reads TGTGCCAGCAGTGACCACAGGGTAAAGACCCAGTACTTC. This translates into CASSDHRVKTQYF.

V usage is TRBV10-1 and J usage is TRBJ2-2, with no clear D. Germline V gene data show CDR1 as WNHNN and CDR2 as SYGVQD (reference sequence). With 3 bases removed from V and 3 bases from J, the gap between germline ends came to 8 bases. This CDR3 contains 14 residues. The CDR3 loop reads CASSEQWDTGELFF. The CDR3 nucleotides read TGCGCCAGCAGTGAACAGTGGGACACCGGGGAGCTGTTTTTT.

The chain couples TRBV2 to TRBJ2-5; 7 bases map to TRBD2. CDR3 length: 14 amino acids. The V gene's germline CDR1 is SNHLY and CDR2 FYNNEI. The J segment lost 7 bases and the V segment lost 4 bases, leaving 9 bases of the junction unmatched. The CDR3 sequence is CASSVAGPAGTQYF. CDR3 sequence (DNA): TGTGCCAGCAGTGTAGCGGGCCCCGCCGGGACCCAGTACTTC. Drawing the rest from reference TRBV2 and TRBJ2-5, the complete variable domain is EPEVTQTPSHQVTQMGQEVILRCVPISNHLYFYWYRQILGQKVEFLVSFYNNEISEKSEIFDDQFSVERPDGSNFTLKIRSTKLEDSAMYFCASSVAGPAGTQYFGPGTRLLVL.

This chain joins TRBV7-2 and TRBJ2-5; D may be TRBD1 or TRBD2 (5 bases each). Germline V lookup: CDR1 SGHTA, CDR2 FQGNSA. Trimming took 5 bases from V and 3 from J, leaving 10 bases between them. The CDR3 has 13 amino acids. The CDR3 DNA reads TGTGCCAGCAGCACTGGGACGGAAGAGACCCAGTACTTC. Translated, it gives CASSTGTEETQYF.

As DNA, the CDR3 is TGTGCCTGGAGTACGGGCAATCAGCCCCAGCATTTT. Its translation: CAWSTGNQPQHF. V usage is TRBV30 and J usage is TRBJ1-5; the D is unclear. This CDR3 contains 12 residues. Germline-derived CDR1 and CDR2 are GTSNPN and SVGIG (reference sequence). V shed 2 bases and J shed 2 bases, with 4 bases lying between them.

V is TRBV9 and J is TRBJ2-7; unclear D gene. Trimming removed 0 bases from V and 6 bases from J, with 13 bases in between. From germline, CDR1 is SGDLS and CDR2 YYNGEE. CDR3 length: 14 amino acids. Here the CDR3 DNA reads TGTGCCAGCAGCGTAGAACCGTCGCCTCTCGAGCAGTACTTC. Its translation is CASSVEPSPLEQYF.

J is TRBJ2-7 and V is TRBV30, with 11 bases identical to TRBD1. Germline loops: CDR1 GTSNPN, CDR2 SVGIG (reference sequence). The V and J ends lost 4 bases and 4 bases, in that order; junction bases with no gene match: 3. This CDR3 comprises 13 residues. CDR3 coding DNA: TGTGCCTGGATCGGGACAGGGGGTTACGAGCAGTACTTC. Protein product: CAWIGTGGYEQYF.

This clone came up once. V usage is TRBV11-3 and J usage is TRBJ2-2; 7 bases line up with TRBD1. V gave up 2 bases and J gave up 4 bases; unmatched junction bases: 4. Germline V lookup: CDR1 SGHNT, CDR2 YENEEA. The CDR3 consists of 15 residues. CDR3 protein: CASSLRQGVTGELFF. DNA of the CDR3: TGTGCCAGCAGCTTAAGACAGGGAGTCACCGGGGAGCTGTTTTTT. Combining the CDR3 with reference TRBV11-3 and TRBJ2-2 gives the whole variable domain EAGVVQSPRYKIIEKKQPVAFWCNPISGHNTLYWYLQNLGQGPELLIRYENEEAVDDSQLPKDRFSAERLKGVDSTLKIQPAELGDSAVYLCASSLRQGVTGELFFGEGSRLTVL.

The chain carries TRBV28 and TRBJ1-5, with 10 bases aligning to TRBD1. The V and J ends lost 6 bases and 1 base, in that order; junction bases with no gene match: 15. The CDR3 loop spans 19 amino acids. Germline CDR1 reads MDHEN; CDR2 reads SYDVKM. CDR3: CASSRMTGGAVGSNQPQHF. CDR3 coding DNA: TGTGCCAGCAGCCGAATGACAGGGGGCGCGGTAGGGAGCAATCAGCCCCAGCATTTT.

The chain links TRBV28 to TRBJ2-1; 13 bases align to TRBD2. From germline, CDR1 is MDHEN and CDR2 SYDVKM. Trimming cost V 3 bases and J 7 bases; bases outside gene matches: 6. The CDR3 consists of 16 residues. This CDR3 is CASSLIGLAGANEQFF. DNA of the CDR3: TGTGCCAGCAGTTTGATCGGACTAGCGGGAGCTAATGAGCAGTTCTTC.

This chain links TRBV19 with TRBJ2-5; no definite D call. Looked up from germline, CDR1 is LNHDA and CDR2 is SQIVND (reference sequence). Trimming took 3 bases from V and 2 from J, leaving 4 bases between them. The CDR3 length is 12 residues. The CDR3 reads CASSIGQETQYF. For the CDR3, the DNA is TGTGCCAGTAGTATCGGACAAGAGACCCAGTACTTC. Variable domain in full (rest from reference TRBV19 and TRBJ2-5): DGGITQSPKYLFRKEGQNVTLSCEQNLNHDAMYWYRQDPGQGLRLIYYSQIVNDFQKGDIAEGYSVSREKKESFPLTVTSAQKNPTAFYLCASSIGQETQYFGPGTRLLVL.

The V call is TRBV6-1, the J call TRBJ1-6; unclear D gene. CDR1 MNHNS and CDR2 SASEGT come from the germline V gene. V lost 0 bases to trimming and J lost 6 bases, with 9 bases between them. The CDR3 is made up of 15 amino acids. CDR3 amino acids: CASSEAEAGNSPLHF. In DNA form, the CDR3 reads TGTGCCAGCAGTGAAGCGGAGGCGGGTAATTCACCCCTCCACTTT.

The chain couples TRBV9 to TRBJ2-2; D is unresolved. Germline CDR1 and CDR2: SGDLS and YYNGEE. V was cut by 0 bases and J by 9 bases, with 15 bases left in between. The CDR3 loop spans 15 amino acids. The CDR3 nucleotides read TGTGCCAGCAGCGTAGGGTCGGGTGGGAACCGGGAGCTGTTTTTT. This encodes CASSVGSGGNRELFF.

This clone came up a few times. The chain recombines TRBV11-3 with TRBJ2-3, with TRBD2 identical over 13 bases. With 4 bases clipped from V and 5 bases from J, the junction kept 6 bases outside the gene matches. This CDR3 region has 16 residues. Germline CDR1 is SGHNT and CDR2 is YENEEA. DNA of the CDR3: TGTGCCAGCAGCTCCGGACTAGCGGGAGATAAAGATACGCAGTATTTT. Its translation is CASSSGLAGDKDTQYF.

The chain recombines TRBV2 with TRBJ2-3, with 8 bases matching TRBD2. Looked up from germline, CDR1 is SNHLY and CDR2 is FYNNEI. The CDR3 has 12 amino acids. J gave up 3 bases and V 10 bases, and 3 bases lay outside the gene matches. The CDR3 loop reads CATQRETDTQYF. The CDR3 DNA reads TGTGCCACCCAGCGGGAGACAGATACGCAGTATTTT.

The chain carries TRBV28 and TRBJ2-5; 7 bases line up with TRBD2. This CDR3 has 15 residues. Per germline, CDR1 MDHEN and CDR2 SYDVKM. J lost 5 bases, V lost 3 bases, and 9 bases had no gene match. The CDR3 coding sequence is TGTGCCAGCAGTTTTTTGACTGGGCGGGGGGAGACCCAGTACTTC. Translation: CASSFLTGRGETQYF.

The chain is built from TRBV19 and TRBJ1-3; D gene unclear. The CDR3 contains 13 residues. The ends were cut back, 6 bases at V and 1 base at J, with 7 bases in the middle. Germline loops: CDR1 LNHDA, CDR2 SQIVND (reference sequence). CDR3 DNA sequence: TGTGCCAGTAGGATGAGATCTGGAAACACCATATATTTT. Its protein is CASRMRSGNTIYF.

Only a few counts were recorded for this clone. This chain uses TRBV28 with TRBJ1-2; TRBD1 is a possible D gene (6 bases). The germline CDR1 and CDR2 sequences are MDHEN and SYDVKM. Trimming took 8 bases from V and 6 from J, leaving 19 bases between them. This CDR3 has 14 residues. This CDR3 is CASSQLTGRDGYTF. The CDR3 region has the DNA TGTGCCAGCTCCCAACTCACAGGGAGGGATGGCTACACCTTC.

This sequence joins TRBV28 and TRBJ1-5; perhaps TRBD1 as D (6 bases). This CDR3 contains 15 residues. V lost 8 bases and J 1 base, leaving 15 bases between the germline ends. CDR1 and CDR2 (germline): MDHEN, SYDVKM. The CDR3 loop reads CASLQGLSSNQPQHF. The CDR3 nucleotides are TGTGCCAGCCTCCAGGGGCTATCGAGCAATCAGCCCCAGCATTTT.

This chain joins TRBV11-3 and TRBJ1-5; D is ambiguous. Between the trimmed V and J ends, which lost 2 bases and 5 bases, there was a span of 10 bases. Germline assignment: CDR1 SGHNT and CDR2 YENEEA. The CDR3 consists of 14 residues. CDR3 residues: CASSLRLSHQPQHF. The DNA for the CDR3 is TGTGCCAGCAGCTTACGTCTAAGTCATCAGCCCCAGCATTTT.

The chain links TRBV18 to TRBJ1-3; no reliable D call. V was pared by 5 bases and J by 0 bases, with 8 bases between. This CDR3 comprises 14 residues. Germline lookup yields CDR1 KGHSH and CDR2 LQKENI. The CDR3 loop reads CASSSGSSGNTIYF. CDR3 coding DNA: TGTGCCAGCTCATCGGGGAGCTCTGGAAACACCATATATTTT.

The chain recombines TRBV5-1 with TRBJ2-3; D is possibly TRBD1 (5 bases). The CDR3 is made up of 12 amino acids. The V end lost 4 bases, the J end lost 6 bases, and 9 bases lay between the germline ends. Per germline, CDR1 SGHRS and CDR2 YFSETQ. CDR3 sequence (DNA): TGCGCCAGCAGCGTCAGGGCTGATACGCAGTATTTT. It yields the protein CASSVRADTQYF.